These 29 T cell receptor beta chains came from one sample sequenced in a study of identical twins. TCRdb ran MiXCR on the 5' RACE reads and lists one entry per CDR3 protein. The table lists 1,800,000 or so distinct CDR3 sequences, less than 35% of them singletons, with about 0.3% in the top ten. Sequencing input: cord blood. The receptors originated from a newborn girl in good health.

This clonotype was counted a single time. The chain employs TRBV15 and TRBJ2-7; D unresolved. V was cut by 1 base and J by 7 bases, with 8 bases left in between. In germline, CDR1 is LNHNV, CDR2 YYDKDF (reference sequence). CDR3 length: 12 amino acids. CDR3 DNA: TGTGCCACCAGCAGAGCTCGCGTTGAGCAGTACTTC. It encodes CATSRARVEQYF.

This clonotype was counted a few times. This chain uses TRBV5-1 with TRBJ2-7, with D possibly matching TRBD2 (5 bases). V dropped 1 base and J dropped 2 bases, with 16 bases sitting between them. CDR1 is SGHRS and CDR2 is YFSETQ in the germline V gene. The CDR3 has 16 amino acids. The CDR3 loop is CASSLIRGSSAYEQYF. CDR3 in DNA: TGCGCCAGCAGCTTGATCCGTGGGAGCTCGGCCTACGAGCAGTACTTC.

V gene TRBV7-8 combines with J gene TRBJ1-2; tentative D call: TRBD1 (6 bases). The CDR3 contains 15 residues. In germline, CDR1 is SGHVS, CDR2 FQNEAQ. With 1 base removed from V and 4 bases from J, the gap between germline ends came to 13 bases. The CDR3 DNA reads as TGTGCCAGCAGCTTAGAAATACAGGGATTCTATGGCTACACCTTC. Its protein is CASSLEIQGFYGYTF.

The chain combines TRBV27 with TRBJ2-1, with TRBD1 matching 9 bases. The germline CDR1 and CDR2 sequences are MNHEY and SMNVEV (reference sequence). V lost 7 bases, J lost 3 bases, and 7 bases stayed unmatched. The CDR3 spans 15 residues. The CDR3 loop is CASKVWGQGYNEQFF. CDR3 bases: TGTGCCAGCAAAGTTTGGGGACAGGGCTACAATGAGCAGTTCTTC.

The genes are TRBV6-1 and TRBJ2-7; weak D call: TRBD2 (5 bases). Trimming stripped 2 bases from V and 2 bases from J, with 13 bases between. In germline, CDR1 is MNHNS, CDR2 SASEGT. The CDR3 is 15 residues long. CDR3 residues: CASSERDNPTYEQYF. The CDR3 DNA reads as TGTGCCAGCAGTGAACGGGATAACCCTACCTACGAGCAGTACTTC.

The table lists this clonotype with a few counts. The J gene is TRBJ1-2, the V gene TRBV5-5; D unclear. Germline lookup yields CDR1 SGHKS and CDR2 YYEKEE (reference sequence). The CDR3 contains 16 residues. V lost 0 bases and J 2 bases, leaving 14 bases between the germline ends. The CDR3 here is CASSLDPHRLNYGYTF. CDR3 nucleotides: TGTGCCAGCAGCTTGGACCCACATCGCCTGAACTATGGCTACACCTTC.

This clonotype was seen only a few times. V and J are TRBV2 and TRBJ2-5, with D possibly being TRBD1 (6 bases). Germline loops: CDR1 SNHLY, CDR2 FYNNEI. The V and J ends lost 6 bases and 0 bases respectively, with 11 bases between them. This CDR3 is built from 14 residues. The DNA of the CDR3 is TGTGCCAGCAGACCCGACAGGTACCAAGAGACCCAGTACTTC. Encoded protein: CASRPDRYQETQYF.

This clonotype was counted a few times. The J gene is TRBJ2-7, the V gene TRBV21-1; the DNA was not compared with TRBD1, the D call given in the table. TRBV21-1 is a pseudogene segment. This CDR3 contains 14 residues. Here the CDR3 reads CASSFRDRPNEQYF. CDR3 in DNA: TGTGCCAGCAGCTTCCGGGACAGGCCTAACGAGCAGTACTTC.

The CDR3 nucleotides read TGTGCCCCCGGCAGGGGCTCCTACAATGAGCAGTACTTC. It specifies CAPGRGSYNEQYF. J is TRBJ2-1 and V is TRBV4-2, with D tentatively TRBD1 (6 bases). The J call may be wrong; the DNA end is better matched by TRBJ2-7. CDR1 is LGHNA and CDR2 is YNFKEQ in the germline V gene. This CDR3 spans 13 amino acids.

Points on this clonotype: Mismatch with germline at one junction end may stem from a read error. The chain joins TRBV2 to TRBJ2-4; tentative D call: TRBD2 (5 bases). This CDR3 comprises 15 residues. The germline V gene has CDR1 SNHLY and CDR2 FYNNEI. In DNA, the CDR3 is TGTGCCTGCAGTGCGGTACGGCTAGCCAAGAACATTCAGTACTTC. Translation: CACSAVRLAKNIQYF.

This clonotype appeared a few times. The rearrangement joins TRBV6-5 to TRBJ2-7, with 9 bases identical to TRBD2. This CDR3 region has 19 residues. CDR1 and CDR2 from the germline V gene are MNHEY and SVGAGI. V dropped 0 bases and J dropped 0; count of bases not matched to a gene: 12. As DNA, the CDR3 is TGTGCCAGCAGTTACTCCCAGCCGCTAGCGGGGTCTTCCTCCTACGAGCAGTACTTC. Translated, it gives CASSYSQPLAGSSSYEQYF.

The rearrangement links TRBV27 to TRBJ2-2; perhaps TRBD1 as D (5 bases). V was clipped by 1 base and J by 1 base, with 10 bases between them. CDR1 is MNHEY, CDR2 SMNVEV, per germline (reference sequence). This CDR3 spans 16 amino acids. Here the CDR3 DNA reads TGTGCCAGCAGTTTATGGGCAGGGCTGAACACCGGGGAGCTGTTTTTT. Its protein product is CASSLWAGLNTGELFF.

The chain is built from TRBV12-3 or TRBV12-4 and TRBJ2-1, with TRBD1 matching 8 bases. The CDR3 length is 17 residues. The trim removed 5 bases at V and 0 bases at J, leaving 9 bases unmatched. The CDR3 DNA follows: TGTGCCAGCAGTCTCCGGGACAGGCCTAGCTCCTACAATGAGCAGTTCTTC. It is translated as CASSLRDRPSSYNEQFF.

This chain links TRBV5-1 with TRBJ2-1; 13 bases align to TRBD2. With 4 bases clipped from V and 3 bases from J, the junction kept 7 bases outside the gene matches. This CDR3 contains 17 residues. Germline-derived CDR1 and CDR2 are SGHRS and YFSETQ. The chain's CDR3 is CASSRTSGGPFYNEQFF. CDR3 in DNA: TGCGCCAGCAGCCGGACTAGCGGGGGCCCCTTCTACAATGAGCAGTTCTTC.

J is TRBJ2-7 and V is TRBV11-2; D is tentatively TRBD1 or TRBD2 (5 bases each). The CDR3 totals 13 residues. V shed 4 bases and J shed 4 bases, with 11 bases lying between them. Germline values: CDR1 SGHAT, CDR2 FQNNGV. The CDR3: CASSSFREYEQYF. The CDR3 DNA reads as TGTGCCAGCAGCTCATTCAGGGAGTACGAGCAGTACTTC.

In its sample, this clonotype was seen a few times. The chain combines TRBV3-1 with TRBJ2-1; D gene ambiguous. V lost 4 bases, J lost 2 bases, and 15 bases lay in between. The CDR3 loop spans 16 amino acids. The V gene's germline CDR1 is LGHDT and CDR2 YNNKEL (reference sequence). The CDR3 here is CASSRDSRNAYNEQFF. CDR3 in DNA: TGTGCCAGCAGCCGGGATAGCCGAAACGCCTACAATGAGCAGTTCTTC.

V and J are TRBV3-1 and TRBJ2-1, with 7 bases lining up with TRBD2. The end of the DNA fits TRBJ2-7 better, so the J call may be wrong. Per the germline V gene, CDR1 is LGHDT and CDR2 is YNNKEL (reference sequence). The CDR3 contains 17 residues. The DNA of the CDR3 is TGTGCCAGCAGCCAAGATCCCGGGGGGTCCTCCTACAATGAGCAGTACTTC. It encodes CASSQDPGGSSYNEQYF.

This chain joins TRBV9 and TRBJ2-3; TRBD1 matches at 7 bases. J gave up 0 bases and V 2 bases, and 3 bases lay outside the gene matches. The CDR3 contains 15 residues. In germline, CDR1 is SGDLS, CDR2 YYNGEE. CDR3 in amino acids: CASSVNRGSTDTQYF. The CDR3 DNA sequence: TGTGCCAGCAGCGTCAACAGGGGTAGCACAGATACGCAGTATTTT. Together with reference TRBV9 and TRBJ2-3, the CDR3 gives the full variable domain: DSGVTQTPKHLITATGQRVTLRCSPRSGDLSVYWYQQSLDQGLQFLIQYYNGEERAKGNILERFSAQQFPDLHSELNLSSLELGDSALYFCASSVNRGSTDTQYFGPGTRLTVL.

This clonotype turned up a few times. This chain links TRBV5-6 with TRBJ1-4; TRBD1 matches at 10 bases. Germline V gene lookup returns CDR1 SGHDT and CDR2 YYEEEE. V gave up 0 bases and J gave up 6 bases; unmatched junction bases: 8. The CDR3 is made up of 17 amino acids. CDR3 amino acids: CASSLGQGALWDEKLFF. The CDR3 region has the DNA TGTGCCAGCAGCTTGGGACAGGGGGCTTTATGGGATGAAAAACTGTTTTTT.

The rearrangement joins TRBV25-1 to TRBJ2-7; possibly TRBD1 for D (5 bases). The V gene's germline CDR1 is MGHDK and CDR2 SYGVNS. Trimming took 11 bases from V and 3 from J, leaving 11 bases between them. CDR3 length: 11 amino acids. CDR3 sequence: CAGKGLYEQYF. In DNA form, the CDR3 reads TGTGCCGGCAAGGGGCTCTACGAGCAGTACTTC.

The chain couples TRBV18 to TRBJ2-1; 8 bases align to TRBD2. Per germline, CDR1 KGHSH and CDR2 LQKENI. The CDR3 is 15 amino acids. After removal of 3 bases from V and 4 bases from J, the junction contained 5 bases not matched to a gene. CDR3 DNA sequence: TGTGCCAGCTCACCGTCAGCGGGGGTGTACAATGAGCAGTTCTTC. Translating gives CASSPSAGVYNEQFF.

This rearrangement joins TRBV5-1 to TRBJ2-1; D gene uncertain. V gave up 0 bases and J gave up 7 bases, with 8 bases separating them. Germline V gene lookup returns CDR1 SGHRS and CDR2 YFSETQ. This CDR3 is built from 13 residues. CDR3 sequence: CASSLGATNEQFF. The CDR3 DNA reads as TGCGCCAGCAGCTTGGGGGCCACAAATGAGCAGTTCTTC. Full variable domain (rest looked up from reference TRBV5-1 and TRBJ2-1): KAGVTQTPRYLIKTRGQQVTLSCSPISGHRSVSWYQQTPGQGLQFLFEYFSETQRNKGNFPGRFSGRQFSNSRSEMNVSTLELGDSALYLCASSLGATNEQFFGPGTRLTVL.

To note about this clonotype: A much bigger clone sits one base away, suggesting this may be a read error. V usage is TRBV20-1 and J usage is TRBJ2-5; 10 positions match TRBD2. CDR1 and CDR2 from the germline V gene are DFQATT and SNEGSKA (reference sequence). After removal of 4 bases from V and 11 bases from J, the junction contained 10 bases not matched to a gene. This CDR3 has 13 amino acids. The CDR3: CSATSGRSYDQYF. CDR3 coding DNA: TGCAGTGCTACTAGCGGGAGATCCTACGATCAGTACTTC.

The V call is TRBV5-1, the J call TRBJ2-7; D uncertain. CDR3 length: 16 amino acids. Germline values: CDR1 SGHRS, CDR2 YFSETQ. V was cut by 0 bases and J by 7 bases, with 20 bases left in between. In DNA, the CDR3 is TGCGCCAGCAGCTTGGCCACCGGGCCTCCGGCCAATGAGCAGTACTTC. Amino acid sequence: CASSLATGPPANEQYF. Full variable domain (remainder filled in from reference TRBV5-1 and TRBJ2-7): KAGVTQTPRYLIKTRGQQVTLSCSPISGHRSVSWYQQTPGQGLQFLFEYFSETQRNKGNFPGRFSGRQFSNSRSEMNVSTLELGDSALYLCASSLATGPPANEQYFGPGTRLTVT.

The chain has TRBV12-3 or TRBV12-4 and TRBJ1-1; 9 bases match TRBD1. With 6 bases clipped from V and 11 bases from J, the junction kept 10 bases outside the gene matches. The CDR3 spans 13 residues. The CDR3 loop is CASRPTGGPRAFF. Written as DNA, the CDR3 is TGTGCCAGCAGGCCAACAGGGGGCCCGAGGGCTTTCTTT.

The chain employs TRBV9 and TRBJ1-2; 8 positions match TRBD1. The germline CDR1 and CDR2 sequences are SGDLS and YYNGEE. The J segment lost 4 bases and the V segment lost 7 bases, leaving 6 bases of the junction unmatched. The CDR3 extends over 13 amino acids. The CDR3 reads CASAGQGGYGYTF. In nucleotides, the CDR3 is TGTGCCAGCGCTGGACAGGGAGGCTATGGCTACACCTTC.

This rearrangement joins TRBV5-1 to TRBJ1-2, with 7 nucleotides matching TRBD1. V dropped 0 bases and J dropped 6; count of bases not matched to a gene: 8. The CDR3 runs to 15 residues. Looked up from germline, CDR1 is SGHRS and CDR2 is YFSETQ. CDR3 nucleotides: TGCGCCAGCAGCTTGGGGGACAGCTTAATGGATGGCTACACCTTC. Protein product: CASSLGDSLMDGYTF.

The chain joins TRBV20-1 to TRBJ1-5, with 8 bases lining up with TRBD1. Unmatched junction bases numbered 9, after V lost 5 bases and J lost 6 bases. Germline V gene lookup returns CDR1 DFQATT and CDR2 SNEGSKA (reference sequence). CDR3 length: 14 residues. The DNA of the CDR3 is TGCAGTGCTGGGACGGACAGGGAGATTCAGCCCCAGCATTTT. It yields the protein CSAGTDREIQPQHF.

The V gene is TRBV29-1, the J gene TRBJ1-5; D remains ambiguous. Germline V gene data show CDR1 as SQVTM and CDR2 as ANQGSEA. Trimming took 1 base from V and 7 from J, leaving 11 bases between them. The CDR3 has 13 residues. The DNA for the CDR3 is TGCAGCGTTGAAGGTACGGAGGGCCAGCCCCAGCATTTT. Protein product: CSVEGTEGQPQHF.